The next 27 T cell receptor beta chains were all read from a single sample in a study of identical twins. TCRdb re-called the 5' RACE reads with MiXCR, one entry per CDR3 protein. The table shows around 680,000 distinct CDR3 sequences, with 8% to 9% occurring only once. Separately, the same data were catalogued under a study of yellow fever vaccine responses in identical twins.

The sequencing input was PBMCs. The receptors here all came from a woman younger than 30 in good health.

The chain couples TRBV7-9 to TRBJ1-2; D is unresolved. The CDR3 consists of 11 residues. V shed 6 bases and J shed 7 bases, with 9 bases lying between them. Germline CDR1 is SEHNR and CDR2 is FQNEAQ (reference sequence). As DNA, the CDR3 is TGTGCCAGCAGGGCGGGTGGTGGCTACACCTTC. Translation: CASRAGGGYTF.

The J gene is TRBJ2-1, the V gene TRBV24-1; D is perhaps TRBD2 (6 bases). The CDR3 is 13 amino acids. The germline V and J ends were trimmed by 3 bases and 11 bases, with 13 bases remaining between them. Germline V gene sequence: CDR1 KGHDR, CDR2 SFDVKD. CDR3 DNA: TGTGCCACCAGTGATATCGCCGCGGGGAAGCAGTTCTTC. Its translation is CATSDIAAGKQFF.

This clonotype has ten or more counts. The chain combines TRBV3-1 with TRBJ2-7; 7 nucleotides line up with TRBD1. The germline V gene has CDR1 LGHDT and CDR2 YNNKEL (reference sequence). The CDR3 spans 12 residues. With V trimmed by 4 bases and J by 6 bases, 3 bases remained unmatched. The CDR3 region has the DNA TGTGCCAGCAGCCTGACAGGGTTCGAGCAGTACTTC. Amino acid sequence: CASSLTGFEQYF.

Many counts were recorded for this clonotype. The chain recombines TRBV28 with TRBJ1-1; no clear D gene. CDR1 and CDR2 (germline): MDHEN, SYDVKM. V dropped 6 bases and J dropped 3 bases, with 8 bases sitting between them. The CDR3 sequence is 12 residues long. The CDR3 protein is CASSTIHTEAFF. The CDR3 coding sequence is TGTGCCAGCAGCACAATCCACACTGAAGCTTTCTTT.

The chain links TRBV6-1 to TRBJ2-2, with a weak D call TRBD2 (6 bases). Looked up from germline, CDR1 is MNHNS and CDR2 is SASEGT. V lost 6 bases, J lost 5 bases, and 16 bases lay in between. The CDR3 has 15 amino acids. CDR3 DNA sequence: TGTGCCAGCAGGAACCGGGAGCAGGGAACCGGGGAGCTGTTTTTT. Its protein is CASRNREQGTGELFF.

At least ten counts were recorded for this clonotype. The gene calls are TRBV10-3 and TRBJ2-1; D is perhaps TRBD2 (6 bases). Trimming cost V 3 bases and J 6 bases, with 21 bases left between them. The length of the CDR3 is 17 residues. In germline, CDR1 is ENHRY, CDR2 SYGVKD. CDR3 nucleotides: TGTGCCATCAGTGATCCACATCGGGACTCAGAATCCAATGAGCAGTTCTTC. Its translation is CAISDPHRDSESNEQFF.

This clonotype was found a few times. This rearrangement joins TRBV6-4 to TRBJ1-5; D is unresolved. V lost 0 bases and J 8 bases, leaving 11 bases between the germline ends. The CDR3 is made up of 14 amino acids. CDR1 is MRHNA and CDR2 is SNTAGT in the germline V gene. CDR3 residues: CASSDSSSSEPQHF. The CDR3, as DNA: TGTGCCAGCAGTGACTCCAGTTCGAGTGAGCCCCAGCATTTT.

This chain connects TRBV2 to TRBJ2-1; D is ambiguous. V was cut by 11 bases and J by 5 bases, with 4 bases left in between. The CDR3 contains 9 residues. Looked up from germline, CDR1 is SNHLY and CDR2 is FYNNEI. The CDR3 DNA reads TGTGCCGGAAACAATGAGCAGTTCTTC. Its translation is CAGNNEQFF.

The rearrangement links TRBV18 to TRBJ2-1; tentatively, D is TRBD2 (5 bases). Trimming shortened V by 7 bases and J by 7 bases, and 11 bases separated the two germline ends. The germline CDR1 and CDR2 sequences are KGHSH and LQKENI. This CDR3 has 12 residues. The CDR3 reads CASWASSNEQFF. DNA for the CDR3: TGTGCCAGCTGGGCTAGCAGTAATGAGCAGTTCTTC.

This clonotype was picked up a small number of times. One end of the junction varies from germline; a read error may be responsible. The rearrangement joins TRBV5-1 to TRBJ2-7, with TRBD1 matching 10 bases. The CDR3 extends over 14 amino acids. The germline V gene has CDR1 SGHRS and CDR2 YFSETQ. The CDR3, as DNA: TGCGCCAGCAGTTTGGGGGACAGGGGTGACGAGCAGTACTTC. Its translation is CASSLGDRGDEQYF.

J is TRBJ2-1 and V is TRBV7-2, with 8 bases aligning to TRBD2. The CDR3 is 16 residues long. J lost 1 base, V lost 6 bases, and 8 bases had no gene match. CDR1 is SGHTA and CDR2 is FQGNSA in the germline V gene. CDR3 nucleotide sequence: TGTGCCAGCAGGGGTTCGGGGGGGGCGTCCTACAATGAGCAGTTCTTC. It encodes CASRGSGGASYNEQFF.

The sample holds many counts of this clonotype. J is TRBJ2-5 and V is TRBV5-1; D not resolved. Germline lookup yields CDR1 SGHRS and CDR2 YFSETQ. V lost 0 bases and J lost 5, with 5 bases in between. CDR3 size: 12 residues. The CDR3 DNA follows: TGCGCCAGCAGCTTGGCCGGGGAGACCCAGTACTTC. Its translation is CASSLAGETQYF.

The genes are TRBV7-6 and TRBJ2-5; a possible D gene is TRBD1 (5 bases). This CDR3 has 15 residues. Deletions cut 1 base from V and 4 bases from J, with 13 bases between. Germline assignment: CDR1 SGHVS and CDR2 FNYEAQ. CDR3 sequence: CASSLGQGRAETQYF. The CDR3 coding sequence is TGTGCCAGCAGCTTAGGGCAGGGAAGGGCAGAGACCCAGTACTTC.

This clonotype was detected ten times or more. The chain carries TRBV29-1 and TRBJ2-2; D call uncertain. The CDR3 loop spans 12 amino acids. Trimming removed 6 bases from V and 6 bases from J, with 11 bases in between. The germline CDR1 and CDR2 sequences are SQVTM and ANQGSEA. The CDR3 region is CSVAWTPGELFF. The DNA of the CDR3 is TGCAGCGTGGCTTGGACCCCCGGGGAGCTGTTTTTT.

The V gene is TRBV6-1, the J gene TRBJ2-3, with D possibly being TRBD1 or TRBD2 (5 bases each). CDR3 length equals 14 residues. Per the germline V gene, CDR1 is MNHNS and CDR2 is SASEGT. Trimming stripped 3 bases from V and 5 bases from J, with 12 bases between. Here the CDR3 DNA reads TGTGCCAGCAGTGAGAGGGCAGGGTTAGATACGCAGTATTTT. Translation: CASSERAGLDTQYF.

Turning to this clonotype: Mismatch with germline at one junction end may stem from a read error. The chain couples TRBV2 to TRBJ2-7; D is perhaps TRBD1 (7 bases). CDR3 length: 19 residues. Germline CDR1 SNHLY, CDR2 FYNNEI. The CDR3 sequence is CACSLAVQGVQLRYYEQYF. CDR3 DNA: TGTGCCTGCAGTTTAGCGGTGCAGGGGGTTCAGCTCCGATACTACGAGCAGTACTTC.

The chain combines TRBV6-5 with TRBJ2-5, with 7 bases lining up with TRBD2. J was trimmed by 5 bases and V by 10 bases; bases with no gene match: 7. This CDR3 spans 12 amino acids. Germline CDR1 MNHEY, CDR2 SVGAGI. This CDR3 is CATGRAEETQYF. CDR3 nucleotides: TGTGCCACAGGGAGGGCCGAGGAGACCCAGTACTTC.

This clonotype was seen a few times. The chain couples TRBV11-1 to TRBJ2-7, with no clear D. Germline CDR1 SGHAT, CDR2 FQDESV (reference sequence). The CDR3 contains 14 residues. V was cut by 2 bases and J by 1 base, with 9 bases left in between. The CDR3 is CASSLWVGSYEQYF. In DNA, the CDR3 is TGTGCCAGCAGCTTATGGGTGGGGTCCTACGAGCAGTACTTC.

This chain uses TRBV12-2 with TRBJ2-7; the DNA was not compared with TRBD2, the D call given in the table. TRBV12-2 has pseudogene status. This CDR3 spans 16 amino acids. This CDR3 reads CASRLGWTSGSHEQYF. CDR3 in DNA: TGTGCAAGTCGCTTAGGGTGGACTAGCGGGAGCCACGAGCAGTACTTC.

At least ten counts were recorded for this clonotype. The rearrangement joins TRBV12-3 or TRBV12-4 to TRBJ1-5; D ambiguous. Trimming cost V 1 base and J 1 base, with 5 bases left between them. This CDR3 is built from 14 residues. Written as DNA, the CDR3 is TGTGCCAGCAGTTTAGTGGGAAGCAATCAGCCCCAGCATTTT. It encodes CASSLVGSNQPQHF.

The table lists this clonotype with many counts. The gene calls are TRBV6-1 and TRBJ1-6; 7 nucleotides agree with TRBD1. V shed 6 bases and J 10 bases; nucleotides not matched to a gene: 9. The CDR3 loop spans 14 amino acids. Germline CDR1 reads MNHNS; CDR2 reads SASEGT. In nucleotides, the CDR3 is TGTGCCAGCAGGGCCCCCGGGACAGACTCACCCCTCCACTTT. Translation: CASRAPGTDSPLHF.

This rearrangement joins TRBV6-2 or TRBV6-3 to TRBJ2-2; D unresolved. Per germline, CDR1 MNHEY and CDR2 SVGEGT. The CDR3 extends over 14 amino acids. The V end lost 4 bases, the J end lost 7 bases, and 13 bases lay between the germline ends. CDR3 sequence reads: CASSSGRVNGELFF. The CDR3, as DNA: TGTGCCAGCAGTTCGGGTCGGGTCAACGGGGAGCTGTTTTTT.

This clonotype has a handful of counts. The chain joins TRBV27 to TRBJ2-3; 15 bases agree with TRBD2. The germline gives CDR1 MNHEY, CDR2 SMNVEV (reference sequence). Trimming took 3 bases from V and 14 from J; bases not matched to a gene: 9. The CDR3 runs to 15 residues. CDR3 region: CASSLQGLAGGRSYF. The DNA of the CDR3 is TGTGCCAGCAGTTTGCAAGGACTAGCGGGGGGGCGATCGTATTTT.

This clonotype was detected a few times. CDR3 sequence: CASAARGSGQGEQYF. CDR3 sequence (DNA): TGTGCCAGCGCCGCCCGGGGGTCGGGCCAGGGTGAGCAGTACTTC. The chain carries TRBV7-2 and TRBJ2-7; possibly TRBD2 for D (6 bases). Germline assignment: CDR1 SGHTA and CDR2 FQGNSA. The CDR3 runs 15 residues. The V end was cut by 8 bases, the J end by 7 bases, with 24 bases between. The complete variable domain, with remaining parts taken from reference TRBV7-2 and TRBJ2-7, reads GAGVSQSPSNKVTEKGKDVELRCDPISGHTALYWYRQSLGQGLEFLIYFQGNSAPDKSGLPSDRFSAERTGGSVSTLTIQRTQQEDSAVYLCASAARGSGQGEQYFGPGTRLTVT.

The genes are TRBV3-1 and TRBJ2-7, with D perhaps TRBD2 (6 bases). The CDR3 is made up of 17 amino acids. From germline, CDR1 is LGHDT and CDR2 YNNKEL (reference sequence). V was pared by 0 bases and J by 1 base, with 16 bases between. The CDR3 DNA sequence: TGTGCCAGCAGCCAAGAGGCGCCGGGGGTCGGATCCTACGAGCAGTACTTC. Encoded protein: CASSQEAPGVGSYEQYF.

This clonotype was recorded many times. The chain links TRBV24-1 to TRBJ2-2; maybe TRBD1 (5 bases). The CDR3 is 14 residues long. Per germline, CDR1 KGHDR and CDR2 SFDVKD. V shed 0 bases and J shed 7 bases, with 8 bases lying between them. The DNA of the CDR3 is TGTGCCACCAGTGATTTGTATAGGGGCGGGGAGCTGTTTTTT. Protein product: CATSDLYRGGELFF.

This clonotype was seen repeatedly, ten times or more. This chain joins TRBV29-1 and TRBJ2-2; D is perhaps TRBD2 (6 bases). Per the germline V gene, CDR1 is SQVTM and CDR2 is ANQGSEA. Trimming removed 5 bases from V and 5 bases from J, with 12 bases in between. This CDR3 is built from 13 residues. The CDR3: CSVLEGRTGELFF. The CDR3 DNA reads as TGCAGCGTTCTGGAGGGGAGAACCGGGGAGCTGTTTTTT.